This note documents a single TCR beta chain sequence. This clonotype was picked up many times. The antigen it binds to is not known. Base qualities are not at hand, and no much larger clone is one base apart. V is cut by 6 bases and J by 4 bases, and the space between the germline ends is 12 bases. The CDR3 contains 13 residues, cysteine and phenylalanine counted. Just CDR3 DNA is preserved here, 39 bases in frame from base 1. Reading the germline V gene (reference sequence) gives CDR1 DFQATT and CDR2 SNEGSKA. This sample stems from a study of regulatory T cells in long-lasting Graves disease (dated by TCRdb to the early 2020s). Regarding the study in general: Antithyroid drugs had been taken for less than 3 months by newly diagnosed Graves' disease patients. TCR sequencing covered 13 persistent and roughly 20 newly diagnosed Graves' disease patients, about 35 samples in total. Persistent Graves' disease patients were compared with newly diagnosed Graves' disease patients by peripheral blood TCR sequencing and RNA sequencing. The study took place in China and was registered as a clinical trial.

To prepare the library, multiplex PCR was applied. Reads for this sample came from an Illumina HiSeq 4000. TCR beta libraries were built with iRepertoire HTBI primers and Arm-PCR amplification of CDR3 regions. Gel purification was performed on PCR products prior to sequencing. Per the authors' processing: Across samples, around 58 TRBV and 13 to 15 TRBJ segments were identified and used for gene usage analysis of CDR3 amino acid clonotypes. COPE and FqMerger were used to merge the filtered high-quality paired reads into contigs. BLAST was used to align contigs to IMGT TRBV, TRBD and TRBJ reference genes, and CDR3 was defined according to IMGT. Clonotypes above 0.1% frequency were classified as highly expanded clones. Shannon entropy served as the measure of repertoire diversity, while the Gini coefficient captured V-J evenness. A clonotype was considered public if more than one individual shared it. TCRdb passed the public sequencing reads through fastp at Q25 and MiXCR, retaining productive beta sequences. CDR3 protein sequences are deduplicated, and each keeps its most common genes and DNA. The V and J calls reflect TCRdb's pipeline rather than the authors' work. This sample is represented by about 430,000 distinct CDR3 sequences; around 16% of them were singletons. The ten top clones hold 7.8% of the sample.

Findings and caveats that apply to the study as a whole: The authors acknowledged the small sample size as a limitation that may reduce accuracy. Compared with newly diagnosed patients, patients with persistent Graves' disease had lower TCR Shannon entropy and fewer highly expanded clones, which suggests clonal expansion. Peripheral blood alone was examined, since thyroid tissue, which constituted the primary lesion, could not be accessed. A larger number of public clonotypes was shared among persistent patients (approximately 2,600) than among newly diagnosed patients (roughly 930). Persistent disease showed preferential use of TRBV28, TRBJ1-2 and TRBJ2-5, whereas newly diagnosed disease favored TRBV20-1 and TRBJ2-1. Sequencing and analysis were limited to the TCR beta chain.

The time point label on this specimen signifies: newly diagnosed GD, antithyroid drugs for less than 3 months. For both TCR sequencing and RNA sequencing, RNA was extracted from PBMCs in TRIzol. Graves' disease was diagnosed according to American Thyroid Association guidelines. Recruitment of patients was carried out at an endocrinology department in Xi'an, China. Each patient gave around 9.2 milliliters of peripheral blood, collected in an EDTA anticoagulant tube. Ficoll Paque Plus density gradient separation was used to isolate PBMCs, and no further T cell sorting was done. An Agilent 2100 Bioanalyzer and agarose gel were used to assess RNA quality, and a NanoDrop 2000 was used to measure RNA concentration. Separately, the same data were catalogued under a study of T cells in Graves' hyperthyroidism and ophthalmopathy. According to the second study: Stable Graves' hyperthyroidism was defined as the absence of progression to ophthalmopathy over 18 months of follow-up. Hyperthyroidism patients were aged 18 to 65 years and newly diagnosed, with disease duration of less than 2 months. The study excluded patients with uncontrolled infections, other autoimmune diseases, pregnancy or lactation. Diagnoses were established on the basis of clinical symptoms, serum thyroxine and TRAb, thyroid ultrasound, and orbital computed tomography. A first-round RT-PCR of the TCR CDR3 used the HTBI primer set with the Qiagen OneStep RT-PCR kit. Most expanded thyroid clonotypes (frequency above 0.001) were also found in blood, which suggests that blood repertoires may mirror thyroid immune responses. A model built on a 13 V-J signature distinguished ophthalmopathy from stable hyperthyroidism, reaching roughly 88% sensitivity and under 84% specificity in cross-validation and 80%/75% in testing. During validation, the model predicted progression to ophthalmopathy a median of approximately 7 months ahead of onset, with around 71% sensitivity and 72% to 80% specificity. TCR V-J signatures able to tell the groups apart were searched for in a discovery cohort of approximately 95 patients, of whom 40 to 45 had Graves' ophthalmopathy and 57 had stable Graves' hyperthyroidism. Prospective prediction of ophthalmopathy was tested in an independent validation cohort of approximately 18 hyperthyroidism patients and 15 to 17 patients who later progressed to ophthalmopathy. For training and testing, the approximately 92 patients in the discovery cohort were randomly divided in a 7:3 ratio. The study also compared thyroid tissue and blood T-cell repertoires from several Graves' hyperthyroidism patients. Once sampling was done, hyperthyroidism patients were given methimazole at a starting dose of 30 mg daily, whereas ophthalmopathy patients were given high-dose intravenous methylprednisolone. Libraries were constructed in a second round of multiplex PCR, after which size selection and purification were performed. The libraries were sequenced on an Illumina HiSeq2000 using paired-end 100 bp reads. SOAPnuke was used to process the raw data, throwing out any read that contained adapters or uncalled bases, had a mean Phred below 15, or lacked an exact constant-primer or identifier match. High-quality paired reads were merged using COPE v1.2.5, and each unique nucleotide sequence was defined as a clonotype. Clonotypes were aligned to IMGT TRBV, TRBD and TRBJ reference segments using MiTCR v1.1. The analysis was restricted to V-J combinations with a frequency above 0.0001, which together covered 99.2% of the repertoires. The TCS score was defined as F50 (clonal expansion) divided by E x V (chaos), with BLOSUM62-based TCRdist calculated between CDR3 peptides within each V-J. Welch's t-statistics and random forest reduced roughly 530 V-J features to roughly 13, which were used in a naive Bayes classifier (R e1071). No statistical method was used to set the sample size in advance, and investigators knew the group allocation. TCR Vbeta CDR3 sequencing of some 140 peripheral blood samples (43 ophthalmopathy, roughly 74 hyperthyroidism and some 17 progressor patients) is reported in the paper.

Sequenced material: peripheral blood mononuclear cells (PBMCs), taken at new diagnosis, from a patient treated with antithyroid drugs. The V and J genes are TRBV20-1 and TRBJ2-2; the D assignment is uncertain and may be TRBD1 or TRBD2, with 5 bases supporting each. This sequence was found in a woman in her thirties or forties with Graves disease. Donor details come from another sample of the same person, matched by shared clones. The DNA sequence reads TGCAGTGCCAGGGCGGGTAGCACCGGGGAGCTGTTTTTT. Translated, this gives CSARAGSTGELFF.